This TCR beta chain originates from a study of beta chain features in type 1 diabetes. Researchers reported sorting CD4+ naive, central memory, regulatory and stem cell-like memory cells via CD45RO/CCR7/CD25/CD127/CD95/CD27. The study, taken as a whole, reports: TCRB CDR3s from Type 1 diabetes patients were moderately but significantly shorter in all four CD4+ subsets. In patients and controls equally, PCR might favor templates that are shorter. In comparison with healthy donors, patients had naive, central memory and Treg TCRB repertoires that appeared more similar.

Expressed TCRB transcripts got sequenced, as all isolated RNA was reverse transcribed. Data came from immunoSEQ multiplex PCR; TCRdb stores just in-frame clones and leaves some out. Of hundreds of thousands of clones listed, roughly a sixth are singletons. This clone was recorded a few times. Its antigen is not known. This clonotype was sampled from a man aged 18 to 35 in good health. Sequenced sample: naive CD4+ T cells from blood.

CDR3 residues: CASSPHRDSYEQYF. The CDR3 DNA reads TGTGCCAGCAGCCCCCACCGGGACAGCTACGAGCAGTACTTC. V and J are TRBV7-9 and TRBJ2-7; TRBD1 aligns across 7 bases. The length of the CDR3 is 14 residues. Losses at the gene ends were 5 bases for V and 3 bases for J; bases not matched to a gene: 7. The germline V gene has CDR1 SEHNR and CDR2 FQNEAQ (reference sequence).